This is a list of T cell receptor beta chains from one sample in a study of cytomegalovirus exposure and HLA in healthy donors. Profiled with immunoSEQ multiplex PCR; TCRdb holds only in-frame clones, not every one. The sample lists approximately 300,000 clones; 80% to 90% were seen once. Sequenced material: PBMCs. The receptor set was obtained from a woman in her late teens or twenties in good health and CMV-seronegative. Both conserved end residues are part of each CDR3. Each record gives: D gene, J gene, V gene, clone size, CDR3 protein, CDR3 DNA. The D gene is left open where the match is weak. Not all rows give a size; the values are once, few, many and, for expanded clones, a class.

D: TRBD1; J: TRBJ2-1; V: TRBV6-6; size: -; CDR3: CASSRQGVRQFF; DNA: TGTGCCAGCAGTAGACAGGGAGTGAGGCAGTTCTTC
D: -; J: TRBJ1-1; V: TRBV28; size: -; CDR3: CASSLYRVEAFF; DNA: TGTGCCAGCAGTCTCTACAGGGTTGAAGCTTTCTTT
D: TRBD2; J: TRBJ2-7; V: TRBV7-2; size: -; CDR3: CASSTGLETYEQYF; DNA: TGTGCCAGCAGCACCGGACTAGAGACCTACGAGCAGTACTTC
D: -; J: TRBJ2-2; V: TRBV5-1; size: -; CDR3: CASSLTGNTGELFF; DNA: TGCGCCAGCAGCTTGACAGGGAACACCGGGGAGCTGTTTTTT
D: -; J: TRBJ1-4; V: TRBV5-1; size: -; CDR3: CASSLVTGRTNEKLFF; DNA: TGCGCCAGCAGCTTGGTTACGGGTAGGACTAATGAAAAACTGTTTTTT
D: -; J: TRBJ2-7; V: TRBV28; size: -; CDR3: CASSQGGYEQYF; DNA: TGTGCCAGCAGCCAGGGAGGCTACGAGCAGTACTTC
D: -; J: TRBJ2-1; V: TRBV4-3; size: -; CDR3: CASSQDPPGSYNEQFF; DNA: TGCGCCAGCAGCCAAGATCCCCCGGGATCCTACAATGAGCAGTTCTTC
D: TRBD2; J: TRBJ2-1; V: TRBV29-1; size: -; CDR3: CSVERPSGSDEQFF; DNA: TGCAGCGTTGAACGGCCCAGCGGGAGTGATGAGCAGTTCTTC
D: -; J: TRBJ2-1; V: TRBV10-3; size: -; CDR3: CAISVRGPGEDEQFF; DNA: TGTGCCATCAGTGTAAGGGGGCCCGGGGAGGATGAGCAGTTCTTC
D: -; J: TRBJ2-5; V: TRBV4-2; size: once; CDR3: CASSPIGVRETQYF; DNA: TGTGCCAGCAGCCCTATAGGGGTAAGGGAGACCCAGTACTTC
D: -; J: TRBJ2-7; V: TRBV4-2; size: once; CDR3: CASSQDRQVEQYF; DNA: TGTGCCAGCAGCCAGGATAGACAGGTCGAGCAGTACTTC
D: -; J: TRBJ1-5; V: TRBV18; size: -; CDR3: CASSRAEDQPQHF; DNA: TGTGCCAGCTCACGGGCCGAAGATCAGCCCCAGCATTTT
D: -; J: TRBJ2-3; V: TRBV19; size: -; CDR3: CASMVGGSTDTQYF; DNA: TGTGCCAGTATGGTGGGAGGTTCCACAGATACGCAGTATTTT
D: -; J: TRBJ1-2; V: TRBV5-1; size: -; CDR3: CASGLNFRKAVTLYGYTF; DNA: TGCGCCAGCGGACTGAACTTTAGGAAGGCCGTCACATTATATGGCTACACCTTC
D: -; J: TRBJ2-3; V: TRBV7-2; size: -; CDR3: CASSVAELYSDTQYF; DNA: TGTGCCAGCAGCGTAGCGGAGCTATATTCAGATACGCAGTATTTT
D: TRBD2; J: TRBJ2-1; V: TRBV28; size: once; CDR3: CASSNTSWRESGSEQFF; DNA: TGTGCCAGCAGTAACACCTCCTGGCGGGAGTCGGGGAGTGAGCAGTTCTTC
D: -; J: TRBJ2-5; V: TRBV11-1; size: -; CDR3: CASSPQGGETQYF; DNA: TGTGCCAGCAGCCCCCAGGGGGGCGAAACCCAGTACTTC
D: -; J: TRBJ1-1; V: TRBV2; size: -; CDR3: CASSATESTEAFF; DNA: TGTGCCAGCAGTGCGACTGAGTCTACTGAAGCTTTCTTT
D: -; J: TRBJ2-5; V: TRBV7-3; size: -; CDR3: CASSEGETQYF; DNA: TGTGCCAGCAGTGAGGGAGAGACCCAGTACTTC
D: TRBD1; J: TRBJ1-4; V: TRBV5-6; size: -; CDR3: CASSPQGAGDEKLFF; DNA: TGTGCCAGCAGCCCACAGGGGGCTGGTGATGAAAAACTGTTTTTT
D: -; J: TRBJ2-2; V: TRBV7-3; size: few; CDR3: CASSWRLDTGELFF; DNA: TGTGCCAGCAGCTGGAGACTAGACACCGGGGAGCTGTTTTTT
D: TRBD2; J: TRBJ2-1; V: TRBV6-5; size: -; CDR3: CASSYGLAGGHNEQFF; DNA: TGTGCCAGCAGTTACGGGCTAGCGGGAGGCCACAATGAGCAGTTCTTC
D: -; J: TRBJ1-1; V: TRBV7-2; size: -; CDR3: CASSADGSTTEAFF; DNA: TGTGCCAGCAGCGCAGACGGGAGTACCACTGAAGCTTTCTTT
D: -; J: TRBJ2-1; V: TRBV10-3; size: -; CDR3: CAISVATGSSYNEQFF; DNA: TGTGCCATCAGTGTAGCAACAGGAAGCTCCTACAATGAGCAGTTCTTC
D: TRBD1; J: TRBJ1-4; V: TRBV2; size: -; CDR3: CASSVDRGQHFEKLFF; DNA: TGTGCCAGCAGTGTGGACAGGGGTCAACATTTTGAAAAACTGTTTTTT
D: TRBD2; J: TRBJ2-7; V: TRBV4-2; size: once; CDR3: CASSPGGGPAYEQYF; DNA: TGTGCCAGCAGCCCCGGGGGGGGTCCGGCCTACGAGCAGTACTTC
D: -; J: TRBJ1-2; V: TRBV27; size: -; CDR3: CASSFLPNYGYTF; DNA: TGTGCCAGCAGTTTCCTCCCCAACTATGGCTACACCTTC
D: TRBD2; J: TRBJ2-7; V: TRBV7-8; size: -; CDR3: CASSSPSREGHEQYF; DNA: TGTGCCAGCAGCTCCCCCTCGCGGGAGGGCCACGAGCAGTACTTC
D: TRBD2; J: TRBJ2-1; V: TRBV5-1; size: -; CDR3: CASSPAPSGSVYEQFF; DNA: TGCGCCAGCAGCCCCGCCCCTAGCGGGAGTGTGTATGAGCAGTTCTTC